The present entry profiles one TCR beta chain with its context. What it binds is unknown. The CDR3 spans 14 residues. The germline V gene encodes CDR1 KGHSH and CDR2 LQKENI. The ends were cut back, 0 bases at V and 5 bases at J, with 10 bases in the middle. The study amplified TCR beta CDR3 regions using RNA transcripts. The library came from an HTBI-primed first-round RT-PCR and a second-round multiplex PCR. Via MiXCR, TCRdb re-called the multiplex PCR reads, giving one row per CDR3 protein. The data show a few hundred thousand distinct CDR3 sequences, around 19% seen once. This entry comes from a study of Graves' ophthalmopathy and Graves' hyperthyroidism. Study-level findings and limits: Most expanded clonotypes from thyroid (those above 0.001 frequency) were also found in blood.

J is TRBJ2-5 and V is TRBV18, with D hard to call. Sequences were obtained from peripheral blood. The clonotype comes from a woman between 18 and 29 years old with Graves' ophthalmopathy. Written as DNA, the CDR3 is TGTGCCAGCTCACCACCGGGTTCCTTCGAGACCCAGTACTTC. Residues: CASSPPGSFETQYF.